These 10 T cell receptor beta chains share one sample of origin, sequenced in a study of blood T cell repertoires in COVID-19. TCRdb's copy holds only in-frame clones and misses some; the assay was immunoSEQ multiplex PCR. The sample carries 150,000 to 250,000 clones, roughly 87% recorded once. The material sequenced was PBMCs or T cells enriched from blood (not recorded which). All receptors come from a woman aged 25 to 45 who had recovered from COVID-19.

J is TRBJ1-6 and V is TRBV5-1, with D possibly being TRBD1 (6 bases). The CDR3 consists of 17 residues. Trimming shortened V by 4 bases and J by 5 bases, and 19 bases separated the two germline ends. Germline V gene lookup returns CDR1 SGHRS and CDR2 YFSETQ. The CDR3 spells CASSSLGLAGDNSPLHF. CDR3 DNA: TGCGCCAGCAGCAGCTTGGGCTTAGCAGGGGATAATTCACCCCTCCACTTT.

The gene calls are TRBV7-9 and TRBJ2-7; D is undetermined. The CDR3 has 13 amino acids. The germline V and J ends were trimmed by 5 bases and 0 bases, with 8 bases remaining between them. Germline V CDR1 and CDR2: SEHNR, FQNEAQ (reference sequence). CDR3 sequence: CASSPRISYEQYF. CDR3 in DNA: TGTGCCAGCAGCCCCCGTATCTCCTACGAGCAGTACTTC.

V usage is TRBV11-2 and J usage is TRBJ1-2; D is possibly TRBD1 (5 bases). Germline CDR1 is SGHAT and CDR2 is FQNNGV. There are 16 residues in the CDR3. The germline V and J ends were trimmed by 1 base and 2 bases, with 14 bases remaining between them. The CDR3 here is CASSLGGTPANYGYTF. As DNA, the CDR3 is TGTGCCAGCAGCTTAGGGGGCACACCAGCAAACTATGGCTACACCTTC.

The chain carries TRBV7-2 and TRBJ1-6; no clear D gene. CDR3 length: 14 residues. Trimming took off 1 base at V and 5 bases at J, with 6 bases between the two ends. Germline V CDR1 and CDR2: SGHTA, FQGNSA. The CDR3 nucleotides read TGTGCCAGCAGCTTAGTACTGAATAATTCACCCCTCCACTTT. This gives the protein CASSLVLNNSPLHF.

The J gene is TRBJ2-7, the V gene TRBV3-1 (or the pseudogene TRBV3-2); 9 bases fit TRBD1. After removal of 2 bases from V and 7 bases from J, the junction contained 6 bases not matched to a gene. The CDR3 has 14 residues. Germline V gene lookup returns CDR1 LGHDT and CDR2 YNNKEL (reference sequence). DNA of the CDR3: TGTGCCAGCAGCCAATCGGGACAGGGAATAGAGCAGTACTTC. Residues: CASSQSGQGIEQYF.

This chain connects TRBV29-1 to TRBJ1-1, with a weak D call TRBD1 (6 bases). This CDR3 has 13 residues. Germline CDR1 SQVTM, CDR2 ANQGSEA. CDR3 DNA sequence: TGCACCATCCTTCAGGGGCCTAACACTGAAGCTTTCTTT. This sequence encodes CTILQGPNTEAFF. The full variable domain, its missing parts supplied by reference TRBV29-1 and TRBJ1-1, is SAVISQKPSRDICQRGTSLTIQCQVDSQVTMMFWYRQQPGQSLTLIATANQGSEATYESGFVIDKFPISRPNLTFSTLTVSNMSPEDSSIYLCTILQGPNTEAFFGQGTRLTVV.

The sample holds a few counts of this clone. V gene TRBV2 combines with J gene TRBJ2-2, with D tentatively TRBD2 (7 bases). The CDR3 has 14 amino acids. CDR1 SNHLY and CDR2 FYNNEI come from the germline V gene. V gave up 7 bases and J gave up 8 bases, with 17 bases separating them. The CDR3 coding sequence is TGTGCCAGCAACCCCCCCCGGGGGGCTGGGGAGCTGTTTTTT. It yields the protein CASNPPRGAGELFF.

The chain joins TRBV7-2 to TRBJ1-5, with 8 nucleotides matching TRBD1. Germline V gene data show CDR1 as SGHTA and CDR2 as FQGNSA. CDR3 size: 15 residues. J lost 7 bases, V lost 1 base, and 6 bases had no gene match. CDR3 nucleotides: TGTGCCAGCAGCTTAGAGGGGACAGGTGACCAGCCCCAGCATTTT. Amino acids: CASSLEGTGDQPQHF. Based on the CDR3 plus reference TRBV7-2 and TRBJ1-5, the full variable domain is GAGVSQSPSNKVTEKGKDVELRCDPISGHTALYWYRQSLGQGLEFLIYFQGNSAPDKSGLPSDRFSAERTGGSVSTLTIQRTQQEDSAVYLCASSLEGTGDQPQHFGDGTRLSIL.

The chain couples TRBV20-1 to TRBJ1-2, with a possible D match to TRBD1 (5 bases). This CDR3 is built from 11 residues. Germline V gene lookup returns CDR1 DFQATT and CDR2 SNEGSKA (reference sequence). Trimming shortened V by 3 bases and J by 8 bases, and 10 bases separated the two germline ends. In DNA, the CDR3 is TGCAGTGCTAGGGACATTCGAGGCTACACCTTC. Its protein is CSARDIRGYTF.

The chain employs TRBV27 and TRBJ1-2; weak D call: TRBD1 (5 bases). V lost 10 bases and J 4 bases, leaving 22 bases between the germline ends. Germline CDR1 reads MNHEY; CDR2 reads SMNVEV (reference sequence). This CDR3 has 15 residues. CDR3 residues: CATSPAGWGVYGYTF. CDR3 nucleotide sequence: TGTGCCACCTCCCCGGCAGGGTGGGGGGTCTATGGCTACACCTTC.